These 26 T cell receptor beta chains came from one sample sequenced in a study of T cells in Graves' hyperthyroidism and ophthalmopathy. Researchers took RNA transcripts and amplified the TCR beta CDR3 regions from them. TCR CDR3 underwent first-round RT-PCR with the HTBI primer set. TCRdb analysed the multiplex PCR reads with MiXCR anew, one entry per CDR3 protein. The repertoire holds 250,000 to 300,000 distinct CDR3 sequences, about 15% seen once, with less than 70% in the top ten. Sequencing was done on a sample of blood. The receptors come from a woman aged 55-69 years with Graves' ophthalmopathy.

As to this clonotype: A read error may be the cause here, since a much bigger clone is one base away. The genes are TRBV7-9 and TRBJ2-1, with D perhaps being TRBD1 or TRBD2 (6 bases each). The CDR3 length is 16 residues. Germline CDR1 and CDR2: SEHNR and FQNEAQ (reference sequence). DNA of the CDR3: TGTGTCAGCAGCTTAGCAGGGGACTTCTCCTACAATGAGCAGTTCTTC. Translated, it gives CVSSLAGDFSYNEQFF.

This clonotype was picked up a small number of times. The chain is built from TRBV5-1 and TRBJ1-6; D gene unclear. CDR1 is SGHRS and CDR2 is YFSETQ in the germline V gene. This CDR3 comprises 15 residues. Trimming removed 4 bases at V and 5 bases at J, with 13 bases between. CDR3 loop: CASSADAGNNSPLHF. Written as DNA, the CDR3 is TGCGCCAGCAGCGCGGATGCGGGGAATAATTCACCCCTCCACTTT.

This chain joins TRBV15 and TRBJ1-1; unclear D gene. The length of the CDR3 is 14 residues. The germline V gene encodes CDR1 LNHNV and CDR2 YYDKDF (reference sequence). Deletions cut 0 bases from V and 7 bases from J, with 12 bases between. CDR3 sequence reads: CATSREDVAYEAFF. Written as DNA, the CDR3 is TGTGCCACCAGCAGAGAGGACGTAGCTTATGAAGCTTTCTTT.

The chain employs TRBV5-6 and TRBJ2-1; 8 bases are a match to TRBD2. Germline V gives CDR1 SGHDT, CDR2 YYEEEE. This CDR3 is 16 amino acids long. The junction had 14 bases not matched to a gene; V was cut back by 4 bases and J by 8 bases. In nucleotides, the CDR3 is TGTGCCAGCAGCAGGCCGGGGGGGGGCAGATCCGATGAGCAGTTCTTC. This encodes CASSRPGGGRSDEQFF.

This clonotype was observed at least ten times. The chain links TRBV12-3 or TRBV12-4 to TRBJ1-6; no definite D call. This CDR3 is 12 amino acids long. V was cut by 4 bases and J by 7 bases, with 5 bases left in between. CDR3 loop: CASSSLNSPLHF. CDR3 in DNA: TGTGCCAGCAGTTCTCTCAATTCACCCCTCCACTTT.

This clonotype has at least ten counts. The V call is TRBV6-6, the J call TRBJ2-1; D is ambiguous. Germline CDR1 reads MNHNY; CDR2 reads SVGAGI (reference sequence). Trimming stripped 0 bases from V and 6 bases from J, with 15 bases between. This CDR3 contains 16 residues. In nucleotides, the CDR3 is TGTGCCAGCAGTTACTCGAAGGGATTAGTGGGCAATGAGCAGTTCTTC. It encodes CASSYSKGLVGNEQFF.

This chain uses TRBV6-2 or TRBV6-3 with TRBJ1-6; possibly TRBD1 for D (6 bases). The CDR3 has 14 residues. V was shortened by 2 bases and J by 7 bases, with 9 bases between the two germline ends. Germline assignment: CDR1 MNHEY and CDR2 SVGEGT. The CDR3 reads CASSYEGENSPLHF. CDR3 DNA sequence: TGTGCCAGCAGTTACGAGGGGGAGAATTCACCCCTCCACTTT.

In this sample, this clonotype turned up many times. The chain carries TRBV5-1 and TRBJ2-3, with 7 bases lining up with TRBD2. Losses at the gene ends were 0 bases for V and 2 bases for J; bases not matched to a gene: 9. Per germline, CDR1 SGHRS and CDR2 YFSETQ. The CDR3 spans 17 residues. For the CDR3, the DNA is TGCGCCAGCAGCTTGGAGGCCCTCGGGGGGTACACAGATACGCAGTATTTT. Residues: CASSLEALGGYTDTQYF.

A word on this clonotype: Sequence at one end of the junction differs from germline and may be a read error. The chain has TRBV4-2 and TRBJ1-3; D is unclear. The CDR3 runs to 12 residues. CDR1 is LGHNA and CDR2 is YNFKEQ in the germline V gene. The CDR3 protein is CASSSDGSTIYF. The DNA of the CDR3 is TGTGCCAGCAGCTCTGATGGAAGCACCATATATTTT.

This clonotype has a handful of counts. The chain joins TRBV4-3 to TRBJ1-6, with TRBD1 matching 7 bases. The CDR3 runs 14 residues. The trim removed 4 bases at V and 11 bases at J, leaving 8 bases unmatched. Germline V gene data show CDR1 as LGHNA and CDR2 as YSLEER. CDR3 protein: CASSRDSLMTPLHF. The DNA of the CDR3 is TGCGCCAGCAGCCGGGACAGCCTCATGACACCCCTCCACTTT.

This clonotype was seen many times. The chain is built from TRBV7-2 and TRBJ1-2, with D tentatively TRBD1 (5 bases). Germline V gene data show CDR1 as SGHTA and CDR2 as FQGNSA. The CDR3 runs 15 residues. Between the trimmed V and J ends, which lost 3 bases and 7 bases, there was a span of 18 bases. CDR3 in amino acids: CASSFWDHGRGGYTF. In DNA, the CDR3 is TGTGCCAGCAGCTTTTGGGATCACGGAAGGGGTGGCTACACCTTC.

This clonotype was detected ten times or more. The chain combines TRBV28 with TRBJ1-1; D uncertain. The CDR3 totals 13 residues. Germline assignment: CDR1 MDHEN and CDR2 SYDVKM. With 3 bases removed from V and 4 bases from J, the gap between germline ends came to 9 bases. For the CDR3, the DNA is TGTGCCAGCAGTTTCGGCCGAAGCACTGAAGCTTTCTTT. This gives the protein CASSFGRSTEAFF.

This clonotype came up many times. The V call is TRBV3-1, the J call TRBJ1-2; the D is unclear. The length of the CDR3 is 11 residues. The germline V and J ends were trimmed by 2 bases and 8 bases, with 6 bases remaining between them. Per the germline V gene, CDR1 is LGHDT and CDR2 is YNNKEL (reference sequence). The CDR3 region has the DNA TGTGCCAGCAGCCAATCAGGCGGCTACACCTTC. Amino acids: CASSQSGGYTF.

This chain connects TRBV24-1 to TRBJ2-1; D ambiguous. Trimming left V 0 bases short and J 8 bases short, with 1 base between. Germline CDR1 KGHDR, CDR2 SFDVKD. CDR3 length: 11 residues. The CDR3 bases are TGTGCCACCAGTGATTTGTATGAGCAGTTCTTC. Protein product: CATSDLYEQFF.

This clonotype has at least ten counts. V usage is TRBV27 and J usage is TRBJ2-1; D remains unclear. V was trimmed by 6 bases and J by 3 bases, leaving 12 bases between them. This CDR3 is built from 14 residues. The germline V gene encodes CDR1 MNHEY and CDR2 SMNVEV (reference sequence). The CDR3 reads CASSPPTDYNEQFF. CDR3 sequence (DNA): TGTGCCAGCAGCCCGCCCACGGACTACAATGAGCAGTTCTTC.

There are many counts of this clonotype. The V and J genes are TRBV18 and TRBJ2-7; D possibly uses TRBD1 or TRBD2 (5 bases each). The ends were cut back, 1 base at V and 3 bases at J, with 16 bases in the middle. Germline values: CDR1 KGHSH, CDR2 LQKENI. The CDR3 loop spans 16 amino acids. Written as DNA, the CDR3 is TGTGCCAGCTCACCACGTCCCTCCGGGACCTACTACGAGCAGTACTTC. Translation: CASSPRPSGTYYEQYF.

This clonotype has at least ten counts. The CDR3 here is CASSGFGRQETQYF. CDR3 nucleotide sequence: TGTGCCAGCAGCGGATTCGGGCGGCAAGAGACCCAGTACTTC. The chain couples TRBV7-2 to TRBJ2-5; no clear D. Germline-derived CDR1 and CDR2 are SGHTA and FQGNSA. The CDR3 has 14 residues. Trimming pared 5 bases from V and 2 bases from J, leaving 12 bases between.

Here the CDR3 reads CASRSGQVEKLFF. The DNA for the CDR3 is TGTGCCAGCAGATCGGGACAGGTTGAAAAACTGTTTTTT. This rearrangement joins TRBV11-2 to TRBJ1-4; TRBD1 aligns across 8 bases. J was trimmed by 7 bases and V by 6 bases; bases with no gene match: 4. Germline V lookup: CDR1 SGHAT, CDR2 FQNNGV. The CDR3 runs 13 residues. The full variable domain, completed using reference TRBV11-2 and TRBJ1-4, is EAGVAQSPRYKIIEKRQSVAFWCNPISGHATLYWYQQILGQGPKLLIQFQNNGVVDDSQLPKDRFSAERLKGVDSTLKIQPAKLEDSAVYLCASRSGQVEKLFFGSGTQLSVL.

The V and J genes are TRBV6-5 and TRBJ1-2; 11 bases align to TRBD1. Germline assignment: CDR1 MNHEY and CDR2 SVGAGI. The junction had 8 bases not matched to a gene; V was cut back by 4 bases and J by 7 bases. The CDR3 loop spans 15 amino acids. DNA of the CDR3: TGTGCCAGCAGTTGGACAGGGGGCGCATCGTCTGGCTACACCTTC. This translates into CASSWTGGASSGYTF.

The rearrangement joins TRBV5-1 to TRBJ1-4; D unclear. CDR3 length: 12 amino acids. Germline V gene sequence: CDR1 SGHRS, CDR2 YFSETQ. V was clipped by 0 bases and J by 7 bases, with 4 bases between them. The CDR3 sequence: CASSLGGEKLFF. The CDR3 DNA follows: TGCGCCAGCAGCTTGGGGGGTGAAAAACTGTTTTTT.

The chain combines TRBV5-6 with TRBJ2-3; possible D gene TRBD1, 6 bases. The V end was cut by 0 bases, the J end by 1 base, with 9 bases between. CDR3 size: 15 residues. Germline CDR1 SGHDT, CDR2 YYEEEE. The CDR3 reads CASSLGTVRTDTQYF. In DNA form, the CDR3 reads TGTGCCAGCAGCTTGGGGACAGTTCGCACAGATACGCAGTATTTT.

This clonotype has a count of ten or more. The chain employs TRBV2 and TRBJ2-2; tentative D call: TRBD2 (6 bases). This CDR3 comprises 13 residues. Germline CDR1 is SNHLY and CDR2 is FYNNEI. V gave up 8 bases and J gave up 9 bases, with 16 bases separating them. The CDR3 bases are TGTGCCAGCTCCTTGGGGGGAGCGAGGGAGCTGTTTTTT. Translation: CASSLGGARELFF.

The chain joins TRBV4-3 to TRBJ2-2; D is undetermined. CDR3 length: 17 amino acids. Germline CDR1 LGHNA, CDR2 YSLEER. V gave up 1 base and J gave up 0 bases, with 12 bases separating them. CDR3: CASSQAVWQPNTGELFF. CDR3 bases: TGCGCCAGCAGCCAAGCCGTGTGGCAGCCGAACACCGGGGAGCTGTTTTTT.

This clonotype is a singleton in its sample. Possible read error: a much larger clone is one base away. This sequence joins TRBV4-3 and TRBJ2-1; TRBD2 matches 7 bases. The CDR3 runs 17 residues. With V trimmed by 0 bases and J by 6 bases, 11 bases remained unmatched. The germline CDR1 and CDR2 sequences are LGHNA and YSLEER. The CDR3 DNA reads as TGCGCCAGCAGCCAAGATAGGGAGCGGGATAATGCCAATGAGCAGTTCTTC. It is translated as CASSQDRERDNANEQFF.

This clonotype was picked up a small number of times. V is TRBV29-1 and J is TRBJ1-2; weak D call: TRBD1 (6 bases). The length of the CDR3 is 16 residues. The V end lost 0 bases, the J end lost 3 bases, and 17 bases lay between the germline ends. In germline, CDR1 is SQVTM, CDR2 ANQGSEA. In DNA, the CDR3 is TGCAGCGTTGAAGATCCGTTTGGGGGCGCGGACTATGGCTACACCTTC. Protein sequence: CSVEDPFGGADYGYTF.

The V call is TRBV11-3, the J call TRBJ2-2, with D perhaps being TRBD1 or TRBD2 (5 bases each). CDR1 is SGHNT, CDR2 YENEEA, per germline. The V gene lost 5 bases and the J gene lost 7 bases, with 23 bases spanning the gap. This CDR3 spans 17 amino acids. CDR3 nucleotide sequence: TGTGCCAGCAGCCTTCGGGACCCCCGAGCTCTGGGCGGGGAGCTGTTTTTT. Its protein is CASSLRDPRALGGELFF. Looking up the rest from reference TRBV11-3 and TRBJ2-2 gives the full variable domain: EAGVVQSPRYKIIEKKQPVAFWCNPISGHNTLYWYLQNLGQGPELLIRYENEEAVDDSQLPKDRFSAERLKGVDSTLKIQPAELGDSAVYLCASSLRDPRALGGELFFGEGSRLTVL.